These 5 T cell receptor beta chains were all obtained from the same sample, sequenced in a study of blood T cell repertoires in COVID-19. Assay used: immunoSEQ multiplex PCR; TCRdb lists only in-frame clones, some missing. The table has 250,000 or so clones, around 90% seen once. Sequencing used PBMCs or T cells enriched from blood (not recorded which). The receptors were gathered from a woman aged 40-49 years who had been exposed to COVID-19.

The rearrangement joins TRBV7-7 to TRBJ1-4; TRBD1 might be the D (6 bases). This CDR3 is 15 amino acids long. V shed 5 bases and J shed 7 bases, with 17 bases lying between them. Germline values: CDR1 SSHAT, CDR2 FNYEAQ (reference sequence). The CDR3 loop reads CASSPTQGRGEKLFF. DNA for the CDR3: TGTGCCAGCAGCCCAACTCAGGGGCGTGGTGAAAAACTGTTTTTT.

The CDR3 bases are TGTGCCAGTTCCCTGGGACAGGGGGATATGGAAAAACTGTTTTTT. Protein: CASSLGQGDMEKLFF. This rearrangement joins TRBV19 to TRBJ1-4; 11 bases are shared with TRBD1. The CDR3 runs 15 residues. V lost 8 bases, J lost 8 bases, and 10 bases stayed unmatched. Germline assignment: CDR1 LNHDA and CDR2 SQIVND (reference sequence).

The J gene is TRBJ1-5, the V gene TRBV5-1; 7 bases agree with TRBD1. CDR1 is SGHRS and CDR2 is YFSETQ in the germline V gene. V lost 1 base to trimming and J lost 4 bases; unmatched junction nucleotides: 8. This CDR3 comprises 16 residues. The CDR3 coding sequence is TGCGCCAGCAGCTTGATCCCAGGGGGTGGAAATCAGCCCCAGCATTTT. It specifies CASSLIPGGGNQPQHF.

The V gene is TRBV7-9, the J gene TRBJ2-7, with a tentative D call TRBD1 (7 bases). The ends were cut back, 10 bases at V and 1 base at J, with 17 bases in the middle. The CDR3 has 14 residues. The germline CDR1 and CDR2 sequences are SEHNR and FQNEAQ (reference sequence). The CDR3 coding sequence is TGTGCCACCAACGGACAGGCGGGGTCCTACGAGCAGTACTTC. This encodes CATNGQAGSYEQYF.

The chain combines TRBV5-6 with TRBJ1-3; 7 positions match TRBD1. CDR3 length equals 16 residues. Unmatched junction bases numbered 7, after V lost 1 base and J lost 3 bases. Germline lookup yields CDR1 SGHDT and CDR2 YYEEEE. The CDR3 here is CASSLPPDRSGNTIYF. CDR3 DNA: TGTGCCAGCAGCTTGCCTCCGGACAGGAGTGGAAACACCATATATTTT. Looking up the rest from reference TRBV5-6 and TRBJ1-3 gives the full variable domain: DAGVTQSPTHLIKTRGQQVTLRCSPKSGHDTVSWYQQALGQGPQFIFQYYEEEERQRGNFPDRFSGHQFPNYSSELNVNALLLGDSALYLCASSLPPDRSGNTIYFGEGSWLTVV.